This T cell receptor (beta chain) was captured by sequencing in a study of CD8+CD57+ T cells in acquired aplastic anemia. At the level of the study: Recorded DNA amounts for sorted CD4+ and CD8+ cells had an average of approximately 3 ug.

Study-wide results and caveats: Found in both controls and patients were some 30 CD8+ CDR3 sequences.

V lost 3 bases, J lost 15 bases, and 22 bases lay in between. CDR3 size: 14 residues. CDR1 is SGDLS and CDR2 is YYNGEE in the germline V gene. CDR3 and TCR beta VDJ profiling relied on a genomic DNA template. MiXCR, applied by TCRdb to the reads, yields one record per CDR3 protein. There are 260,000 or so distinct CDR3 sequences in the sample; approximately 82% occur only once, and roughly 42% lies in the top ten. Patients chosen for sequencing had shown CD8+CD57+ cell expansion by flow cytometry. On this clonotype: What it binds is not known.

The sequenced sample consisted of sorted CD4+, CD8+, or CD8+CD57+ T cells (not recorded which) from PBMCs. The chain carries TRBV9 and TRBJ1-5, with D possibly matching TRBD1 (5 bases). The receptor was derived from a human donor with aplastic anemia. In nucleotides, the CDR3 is TGTGCCAGCAGCGATGGTCTAGCGGACACAGATACGCATTTT. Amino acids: CASSDGLADTDTHF.